Shown below are 16 T cell receptor beta chains from a single sample sequenced in a study of blood T cell repertoires in COVID-19. TCRdb's copy holds only in-frame clones and misses some; the assay was immunoSEQ multiplex PCR. Among tens of thousands of clones listed, about 85% were seen once. Input material: peripheral blood. Receptors were obtained from a man aged 60 to 75 with acute or convalescent COVID-19.

This clone has just one count. J is TRBJ2-1 and V is TRBV29-1; 7 bases align to TRBD2. The CDR3 sequence is 15 residues long. V shed 3 bases and J 3 bases; nucleotides not matched to a gene: 8. Germline CDR1 is SQVTM and CDR2 is ANQGSEA. The CDR3 sequence: CSVEGGGMNYNEQFF. The CDR3 DNA follows: TGCAGCGTTGAGGGGGGAGGGATGAACTACAATGAGCAGTTCTTC.

The CDR3, as DNA: TGTGCCAGCAGCTCAGGGACAGGGGGTTTAAACTATGGCTACACCTTC. Protein: CASSSGTGGLNYGYTF. V is TRBV7-9 and J is TRBJ1-2; 11 positions agree with TRBD1. There are 16 residues in the CDR3. V was pared by 4 bases and J by 2 bases, with 6 bases of the junction left unmatched. Germline V gene lookup returns CDR1 SEHNR and CDR2 FQNEAQ (reference sequence). Full variable domain (outside the CDR3, taken from reference TRBV7-9 and TRBJ1-2): DTGVSQNPRHKITKRGQNVTFRCDPISEHNRLYWYRQTLGQGPEFLTYFQNEAQLEKSRLLSDRFSAERPKGSFSTLEIQRTEQGDSAMYLCASSSGTGGLNYGYTFGSGTRLTVV.

The chain couples TRBV5-1 to TRBJ2-1; 9 bases match TRBD1. The germline CDR1 and CDR2 sequences are SGHRS and YFSETQ. Trimming removed 6 bases from V and 9 bases from J; junction bases left unmatched: 13. This CDR3 is built from 15 residues. CDR3 nucleotides: TGCGCCAGCATTTTCGATCCTACAGGGGGCGGTGAGCAGTTCTTC. Protein sequence: CASIFDPTGGGEQFF. Full variable domain (remainder filled in from reference TRBV5-1 and TRBJ2-1): KAGVTQTPRYLIKTRGQQVTLSCSPISGHRSVSWYQQTPGQGLQFLFEYFSETQRNKGNFPGRFSGRQFSNSRSEMNVSTLELGDSALYLCASIFDPTGGGEQFFGPGTRLTVL.

This chain joins TRBV5-5 and TRBJ2-5; 7 bases line up with TRBD2. J gave up 1 base and V 0 bases, and 6 bases lay outside the gene matches. There are 16 residues in the CDR3. Germline CDR1 is SGHKS and CDR2 is YYEKEE (reference sequence). CDR3 nucleotides: TGTGCCAGCAGCTTGGGACCGGGACTAACCCAAGAGACCCAGTACTTC. Amino acids: CASSLGPGLTQETQYF.

V usage is TRBV4-2 and J usage is TRBJ2-3; the match to TRBD2 covers 14 bases. In germline, CDR1 is LGHNA, CDR2 YNFKEQ. The CDR3 loop spans 17 amino acids. The trim removed 3 bases at V and 5 bases at J, leaving 7 bases unmatched. This CDR3 is CASSQEVGLAGVDTQYF. In DNA, the CDR3 is TGTGCCAGCAGCCAGGAGGTGGGACTAGCGGGAGTAGATACGCAGTATTTT.

The V and J genes are TRBV19 and TRBJ2-3; weak D call: TRBD2 (7 bases). Germline assignment: CDR1 LNHDA and CDR2 SQIVND (reference sequence). The CDR3 is made up of 15 amino acids. The V end was cut by 7 bases, the J end by 2 bases, with 16 bases between. CDR3 sequence reads: CASTRRGGNTDTQYF. The CDR3 DNA is TGTGCCAGTACCCGTCGCGGGGGCAACACAGATACGCAGTATTTT.

This clone has only one observation. J is TRBJ2-5 and V is TRBV5-4; perhaps TRBD2 as D (6 bases). The CDR3 sequence is 13 residues long. Germline V gene data show CDR1 as SGHNT and CDR2 as YYREEE (reference sequence). Trimming removed 4 bases at V and 4 bases at J, with 11 bases between. The CDR3 DNA follows: TGTGCCAGCAGCCCGGTGGGGGGAGAGACCCAGTACTTC. It codes for CASSPVGGETQYF.

The V and J genes are TRBV6-2 or TRBV6-3 and TRBJ1-4; 7 bases agree with TRBD1. The CDR3 covers 16 residues. Germline values: CDR1 MNHEY, CDR2 SVGEGT. Germline trimming cut 5 bases from V and 1 base from J; bases unmatched to any gene: 7. Here the CDR3 reads CASSRGAGGTNEKLFF. As DNA, the CDR3 is TGTGCCAGCAGTCGCGGGGCAGGGGGAACTAATGAAAAACTGTTTTTT.

This clone was detected once. CDR3 DNA sequence: TGTGCCAGCAGCTCTCCAAGTGGCGGGGGGGCAAATACGCAGTATTTT. This translates into CASSSPSGGGANTQYF. The chain links TRBV9 to TRBJ2-3; 9 bases are a match to TRBD2. This CDR3 has 16 residues. With 4 bases clipped from V and 7 bases from J, the junction kept 13 bases outside the gene matches. The germline CDR1 and CDR2 sequences are SGDLS and YYNGEE. The full variable domain, its missing parts supplied by reference TRBV9 and TRBJ2-3, is DSGVTQTPKHLITATGQRVTLRCSPRSGDLSVYWYQQSLDQGLQFLIQYYNGEERAKGNILERFSAQQFPDLHSELNLSSLELGDSALYFCASSSPSGGGANTQYFGPGTRLTVL.

The chain recombines TRBV29-1 with TRBJ1-1; tentative D call: TRBD1 (5 bases). V was clipped by 5 bases and J by 0 bases, with 10 bases between them. Per germline, CDR1 SQVTM and CDR2 ANQGSEA. The CDR3 extends over 13 amino acids. CDR3 region: CSVRGGMNTEAFF. CDR3 nucleotide sequence: TGCAGCGTTAGGGGAGGAATGAACACTGAAGCTTTCTTT.

V gene TRBV27 combines with J gene TRBJ2-7; D is possibly TRBD1 (5 bases). V was pared by 5 bases and J by 4 bases, with 15 bases between. Per germline, CDR1 MNHEY and CDR2 SMNVEV (reference sequence). This CDR3 region has 14 residues. The chain's CDR3 is CASSPFRQSYEQYF. CDR3 DNA: TGTGCCAGCAGTCCTTTTCGACAGTCGTACGAGCAGTACTTC.

The chain couples TRBV24-1 to TRBJ2-1, with TRBD1 matching over 7 bases. The V gene's germline CDR1 is KGHDR and CDR2 SFDVKD. The CDR3 length is 15 residues. V trimming: 3 bases; J trimming: 2 bases; junction bases outside the gene matches: 3. CDR3 DNA sequence: TGTGCCACCAGTGATGGGGGACAGCCCTACAATGAGCAGTTCTTC. It is translated as CATSDGGQPYNEQFF.

The genes are TRBV11-2 and TRBJ2-2, with D possibly being TRBD2 (5 bases). Trimming cost V 3 bases and J 1 base, with 15 bases left between them. This CDR3 is built from 17 residues. CDR1 and CDR2 (germline): SGHAT, FQNNGV. The CDR3 DNA sequence: TGTGCCAGCAGCTTCCATAGCGCTTTTGGGAACACCGGGGAGCTGTTTTTT. This sequence encodes CASSFHSAFGNTGELFF. Full variable domain (remainder filled in from reference TRBV11-2 and TRBJ2-2): EAGVAQSPRYKIIEKRQSVAFWCNPISGHATLYWYQQILGQGPKLLIQFQNNGVVDDSQLPKDRFSAERLKGVDSTLKIQPAKLEDSAVYLCASSFHSAFGNTGELFFGEGSRLTVL.

The V call is TRBV5-1, the J call TRBJ2-7; TRBD2 is a possible D gene (6 bases). CDR3 length: 16 residues. Per germline, CDR1 SGHRS and CDR2 YFSETQ. Trimming pared 8 bases from V and 0 bases from J, leaving 21 bases between. The CDR3 nucleotides are TGCGCCAGAGCAGTCCGAGCTAGCGTACCCTCCTACGAGCAGTACTTC. Encoded protein: CARAVRASVPSYEQYF.

This clone came up once. The V gene is TRBV27, the J gene TRBJ2-7; D is unclear. The V end was cut by 5 bases, the J end by 3 bases, with 8 bases between. The CDR3 sequence is 12 residues long. The V gene's germline CDR1 is MNHEY and CDR2 SMNVEV (reference sequence). CDR3 DNA sequence: TGTGCCAGCAGTCCCGGTCGCTACGAGCAGTACTTC. Translated, it gives CASSPGRYEQYF.

The CDR3 loop reads CASSSRGGGANVLTF. Here the CDR3 DNA reads TGTGCCAGCTCAAGCAGGGGCGGTGGGGCCAACGTCCTGACTTTC. V gene TRBV18 combines with J gene TRBJ2-6, with D perhaps matching TRBD1 (6 bases). The V gene's germline CDR1 is KGHSH and CDR2 LQKENI. The CDR3 sequence is 15 residues long. V was cut by 5 bases and J by 3 bases, with 11 bases left in between.